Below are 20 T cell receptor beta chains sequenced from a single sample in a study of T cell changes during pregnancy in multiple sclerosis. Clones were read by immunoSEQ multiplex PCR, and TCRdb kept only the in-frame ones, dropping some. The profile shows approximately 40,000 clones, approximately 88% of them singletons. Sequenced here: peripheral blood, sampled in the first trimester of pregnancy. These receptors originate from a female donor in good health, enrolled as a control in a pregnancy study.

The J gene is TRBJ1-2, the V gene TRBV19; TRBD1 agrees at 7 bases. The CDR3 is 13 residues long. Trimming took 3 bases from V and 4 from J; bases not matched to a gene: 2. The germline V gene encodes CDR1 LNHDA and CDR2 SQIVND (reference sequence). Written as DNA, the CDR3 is TGTGCCAGTAGTATGGACAGGAGCTATGGCTACACCTTC. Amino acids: CASSMDRSYGYTF.

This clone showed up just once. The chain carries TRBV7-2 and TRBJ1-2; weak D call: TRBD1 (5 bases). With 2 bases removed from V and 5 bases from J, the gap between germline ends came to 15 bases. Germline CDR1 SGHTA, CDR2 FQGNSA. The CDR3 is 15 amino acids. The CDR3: CASSLLLAGSYGYTF. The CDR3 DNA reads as TGTGCCAGCAGCTTACTACTCGCAGGGTCGTATGGCTACACCTTC.

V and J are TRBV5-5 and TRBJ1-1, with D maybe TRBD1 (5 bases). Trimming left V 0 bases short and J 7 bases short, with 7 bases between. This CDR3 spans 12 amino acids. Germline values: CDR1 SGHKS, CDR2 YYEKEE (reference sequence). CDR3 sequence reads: CASSLGQNEAFF. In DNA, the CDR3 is TGTGCCAGCAGCTTGGGACAGAATGAAGCTTTCTTT. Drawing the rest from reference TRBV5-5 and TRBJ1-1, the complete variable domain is DAGVTQSPTHLIKTRGQQVTLRCSPISGHKSVSWYQQVLGQGPQFIFQYYEKEERGRGNFPDRFSARQFPNYSSELNVNALLLGDSALYLCASSLGQNEAFFGQGTRLTVV.

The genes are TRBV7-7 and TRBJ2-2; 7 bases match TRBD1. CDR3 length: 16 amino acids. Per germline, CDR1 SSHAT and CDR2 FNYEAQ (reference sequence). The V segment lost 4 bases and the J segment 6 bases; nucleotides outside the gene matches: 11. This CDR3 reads CASSSSSKTGAGELFF. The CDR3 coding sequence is TGTGCCAGCAGCTCCTCCTCCAAAACAGGGGCCGGGGAGCTGTTTTTT. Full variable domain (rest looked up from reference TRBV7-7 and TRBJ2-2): GAGVSQSPRYKVTKRGQDVTLRCDPISSHATLYWYQQALGQGPEFLTYFNYEAQPDKSGLPSDRFSAERPEGSISTLTIQRTEQRDSAMYRCASSSSSKTGAGELFFGEGSRLTVL.

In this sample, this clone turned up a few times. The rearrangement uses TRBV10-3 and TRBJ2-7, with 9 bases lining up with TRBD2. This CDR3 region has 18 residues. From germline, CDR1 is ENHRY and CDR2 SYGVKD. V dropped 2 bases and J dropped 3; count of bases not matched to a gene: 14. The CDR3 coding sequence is TGTGCCATCAGTGAGCCAGGGACTAGCAATCTAGATGGCTACGAGCAGTACTTC. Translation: CAISEPGTSNLDGYEQYF.

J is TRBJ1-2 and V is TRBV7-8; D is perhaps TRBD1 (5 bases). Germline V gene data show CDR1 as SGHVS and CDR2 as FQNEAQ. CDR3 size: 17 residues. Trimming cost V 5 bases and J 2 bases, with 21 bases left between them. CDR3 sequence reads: CASSPVILTSGNYGYTF. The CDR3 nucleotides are TGTGCCAGCAGCCCGGTCATCTTGACGTCAGGGAACTATGGCTACACCTTC. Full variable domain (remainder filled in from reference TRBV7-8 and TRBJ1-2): GAGVSQSPRYKVAKRGQDVALRCDPISGHVSLFWYQQALGQGPEFLTYFQNEAQLDKSGLPSDRFFAERPEGSVSTLKIQRTQQEDSAVYLCASSPVILTSGNYGYTFGSGTRLTVV.

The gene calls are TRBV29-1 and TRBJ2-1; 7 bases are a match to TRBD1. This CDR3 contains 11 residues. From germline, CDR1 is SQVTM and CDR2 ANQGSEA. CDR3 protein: CSYRGYNEQFF. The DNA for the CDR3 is TGCAGTTACAGGGGCTACAATGAGCAGTTCTTC.

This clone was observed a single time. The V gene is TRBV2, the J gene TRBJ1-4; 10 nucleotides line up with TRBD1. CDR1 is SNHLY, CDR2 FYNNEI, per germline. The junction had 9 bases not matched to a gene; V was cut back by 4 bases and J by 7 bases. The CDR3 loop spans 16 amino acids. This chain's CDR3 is CASSAPTGGGVEKLFF. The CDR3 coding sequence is TGTGCCAGCAGTGCCCCGACAGGGGGCGGGGTTGAAAAACTGTTTTTT.

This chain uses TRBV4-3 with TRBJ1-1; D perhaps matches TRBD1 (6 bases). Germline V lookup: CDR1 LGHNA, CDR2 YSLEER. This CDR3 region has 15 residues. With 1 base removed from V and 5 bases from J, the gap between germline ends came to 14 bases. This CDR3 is CASSQGPGRGTEAFF. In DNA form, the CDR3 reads TGCGCCAGCAGCCAAGGTCCAGGGAGGGGGACTGAAGCTTTCTTT.

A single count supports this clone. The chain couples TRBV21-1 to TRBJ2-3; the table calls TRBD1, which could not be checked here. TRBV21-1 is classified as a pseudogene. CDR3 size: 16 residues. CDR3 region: CASSREGQGALGTQYF. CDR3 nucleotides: TGTGCCAGCAGCAGAGAAGGACAGGGGGCTCTGGGTACGCAGTATTTT.

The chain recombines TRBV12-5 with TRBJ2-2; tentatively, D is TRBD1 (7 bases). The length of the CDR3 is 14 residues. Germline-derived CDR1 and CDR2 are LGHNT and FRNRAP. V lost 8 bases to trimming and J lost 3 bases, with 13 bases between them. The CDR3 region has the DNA TGTGCTAGTCATGGCAGGGGGGACACCGGGGAGCTGTTTTTT. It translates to CASHGRGDTGELFF.

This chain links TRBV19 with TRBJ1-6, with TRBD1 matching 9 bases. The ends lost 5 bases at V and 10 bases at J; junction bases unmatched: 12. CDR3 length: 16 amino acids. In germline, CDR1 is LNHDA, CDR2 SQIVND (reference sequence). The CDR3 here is CASSQRTGAIGSPLHF. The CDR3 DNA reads TGTGCCAGTAGTCAGCGGACAGGGGCGATAGGGTCACCCCTCCACTTT.

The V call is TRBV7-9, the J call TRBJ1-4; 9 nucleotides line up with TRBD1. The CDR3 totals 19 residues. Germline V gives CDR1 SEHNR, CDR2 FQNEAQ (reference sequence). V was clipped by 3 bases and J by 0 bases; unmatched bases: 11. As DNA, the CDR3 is TGTGCCAGCAGCTTCAGCGGGACAGGGCAATTTGCAACTAATGAAAAACTGTTTTTT. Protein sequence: CASSFSGTGQFATNEKLFF.

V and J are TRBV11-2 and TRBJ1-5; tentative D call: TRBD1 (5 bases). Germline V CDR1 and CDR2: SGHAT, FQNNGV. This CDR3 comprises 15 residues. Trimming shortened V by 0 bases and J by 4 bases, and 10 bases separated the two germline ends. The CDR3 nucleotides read TGTGCCAGCAGCTTAGACGGGGGGGGTAATCAGCCCCAGCATTTT. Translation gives CASSLDGGGNQPQHF.

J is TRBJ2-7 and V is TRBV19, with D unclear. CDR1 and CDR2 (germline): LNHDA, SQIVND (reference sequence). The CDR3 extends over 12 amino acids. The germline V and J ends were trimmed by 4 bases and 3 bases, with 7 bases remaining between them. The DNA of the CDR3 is TGTGCCAGTAGTAATTACAACTACGAGCAGTACTTC. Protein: CASSNYNYEQYF.

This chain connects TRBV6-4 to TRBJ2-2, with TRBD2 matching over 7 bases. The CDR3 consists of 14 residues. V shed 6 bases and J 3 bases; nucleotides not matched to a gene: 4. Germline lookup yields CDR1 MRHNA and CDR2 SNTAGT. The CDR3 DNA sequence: TGTGCCAGCAGCAGGGACTACGACACCGGGGAGCTGTTTTTT. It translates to CASSRDYDTGELFF.

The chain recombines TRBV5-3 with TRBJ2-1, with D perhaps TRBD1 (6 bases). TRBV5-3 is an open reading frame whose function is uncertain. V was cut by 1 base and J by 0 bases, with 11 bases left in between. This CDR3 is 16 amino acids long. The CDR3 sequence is CARSLRTASSYNEQFF. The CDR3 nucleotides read TGTGCCAGAAGCTTGCGGACAGCCTCCTCCTACAATGAGCAGTTCTTC.

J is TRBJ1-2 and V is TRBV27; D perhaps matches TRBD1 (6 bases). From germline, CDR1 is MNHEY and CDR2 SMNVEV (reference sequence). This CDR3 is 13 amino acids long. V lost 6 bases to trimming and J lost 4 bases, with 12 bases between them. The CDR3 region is CASRATGTYGYTF. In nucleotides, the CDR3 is TGTGCCAGCAGGGCGACAGGAACCTATGGCTACACCTTC.

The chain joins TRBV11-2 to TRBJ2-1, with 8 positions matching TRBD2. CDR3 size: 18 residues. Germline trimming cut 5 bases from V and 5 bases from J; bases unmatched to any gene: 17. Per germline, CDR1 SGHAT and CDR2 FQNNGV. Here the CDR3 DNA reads TGTGCCAGCAGCCCCAGGACTAAAGCGGGAGCAATAAACAATGAGCAGTTCTTC. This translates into CASSPRTKAGAINNEQFF.

The CDR3 is CASSPSTGANYGYTF. The DNA for the CDR3 is TGTGCCAGCAGCCCCTCTACAGGGGCCAACTATGGCTACACCTTC. The V and J genes are TRBV7-9 and TRBJ1-2, with TRBD1 matching 7 bases. Germline CDR1 is SEHNR and CDR2 is FQNEAQ (reference sequence). The junction had 8 bases not matched to a gene; V was cut back by 5 bases and J by 2 bases. The CDR3 length is 15 residues.